The T cell receptor (beta chain) under discussion was sequenced for a study of cytomegalovirus exposure and HLA in healthy donors. It was with 60 Vbeta and 13 Jbeta primers that the PCR ran. The table came from immunoSEQ multiplex PCR; TCRdb's copy has only in-frame clones and leaves some out. The sample shows 150,000 to 200,000 clones, approximately 86% of them seen only once. The CDR3 is 15 amino acids. Germline V CDR1 and CDR2: SNHLY, FYNNEI. Trimming shortened V by 8 bases and J by 3 bases, and 17 bases separated the two germline ends. Notes on this clone: The antigen is unknown.

Notes on the study in general: HLA-A and HLA-B allele assignments for most subjects were reportedly predicted accurately using TCR beta sequences. Through in vitro validation, a few CMV-associated chains were shown to be specific for CMV antigens.

The clonotype comes from a woman aged 18-30 years in good health and CMV-seronegative. Sequencing input: PBMCs. The chain combines TRBV2 with TRBJ1-5, with a tentative D call TRBD1 (6 bases). The CDR3 DNA reads as TGTGCCAGCCTAATCGACAGGTCTGTCAATCAGCCCCAGCATTTT. Its translation: CASLIDRSVNQPQHF.